The 3 T cell receptor beta chains below all came from one sample that was sequenced in a study of cytomegalovirus exposure and HLA in healthy donors. Primers for the PCR totalled 60 Vbeta and 13 Jbeta. The data were produced by immunoSEQ multiplex PCR, yet TCRdb's version contains in-frame clones alone and is incomplete. The table lists 80,000 to 90,000 clones, about four fifths of them singletons. The sample taken for sequencing was PBMCs. These receptors were obtained from a woman in her thirties in good health and CMV-seronegative.

The rearrangement links TRBV7-9 to TRBJ2-1, with D tentatively TRBD2 (6 bases). The CDR3 is 13 amino acids. V was shortened by 5 bases and J by 10 bases, with 15 bases between the two germline ends. Germline CDR1 and CDR2: SEHNR and FQNEAQ (reference sequence). The CDR3 DNA reads as TGTGCCAGCAGCCCCACGCGGGATTGGGAGCAGTTCTTC. Residues: CASSPTRDWEQFF.

The V and J genes are TRBV11-3 and TRBJ1-1, with 7 nucleotides matching TRBD1. The germline V gene has CDR1 SGHNT and CDR2 YENEEA. CDR3 length: 13 residues. J gave up 1 base and V 4 bases, and 0 bases lay outside the gene matches. CDR3 protein: CASSYRGNTEAFF. For the CDR3, the DNA is TGTGCCAGCAGCTACAGGGGGAACACTGAAGCTTTCTTT.

For the CDR3, the DNA is TGTGCCAGCAGTATAAACATCGGACAGGGCAGCGAGCAGTACTTC. Its translation: CASSINIGQGSEQYF. The chain combines TRBV28 with TRBJ2-5, with 8 bases that match TRBD1. The last part of the DNA fits TRBJ2-7 better; the J call may be wrong. This CDR3 has 15 amino acids. Germline-derived CDR1 and CDR2 are MDHEN and SYDVKM.